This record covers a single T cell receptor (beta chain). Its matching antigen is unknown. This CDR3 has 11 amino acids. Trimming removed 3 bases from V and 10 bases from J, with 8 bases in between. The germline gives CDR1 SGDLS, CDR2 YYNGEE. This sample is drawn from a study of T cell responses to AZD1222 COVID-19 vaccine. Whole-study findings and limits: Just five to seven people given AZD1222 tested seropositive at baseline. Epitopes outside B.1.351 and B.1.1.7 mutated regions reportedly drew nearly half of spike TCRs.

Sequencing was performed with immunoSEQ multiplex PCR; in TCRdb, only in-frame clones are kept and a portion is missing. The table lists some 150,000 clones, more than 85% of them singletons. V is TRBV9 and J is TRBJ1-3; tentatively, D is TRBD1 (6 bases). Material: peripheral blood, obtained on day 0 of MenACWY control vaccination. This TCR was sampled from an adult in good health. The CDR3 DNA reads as TGTGCCAGCAGCGCCCAGGGGACCATATATTTT. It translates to CASSAQGTIYF.